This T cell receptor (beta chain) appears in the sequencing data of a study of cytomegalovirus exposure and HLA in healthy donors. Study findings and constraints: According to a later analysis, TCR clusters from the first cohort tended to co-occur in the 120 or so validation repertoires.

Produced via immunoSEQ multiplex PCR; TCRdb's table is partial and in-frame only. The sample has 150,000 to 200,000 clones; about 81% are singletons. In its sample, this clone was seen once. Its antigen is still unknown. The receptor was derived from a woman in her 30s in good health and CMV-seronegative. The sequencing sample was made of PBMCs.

The CDR3 sequence: CASSYSGNEQFF. CDR3 DNA: TGTGCCAGCAGCTATAGCGGCAATGAGCAGTTCTTC. This sequence joins TRBV2 and TRBJ2-1; a weak D match, TRBD2 (6 bases). The germline CDR1 and CDR2 sequences are SNHLY and FYNNEI. V lost 6 bases and J lost 6, with 9 bases in between. The CDR3 covers 12 residues.